Following are 13 T cell receptor beta chains from one sample sequenced in a study of T cells in localized non-small cell lung cancer. Assay: immunoSEQ multiplex PCR; the TCRdb copy retains only in-frame clones and omits some. This sample has 2,500 or so clones, with approximately 22% found just once. The sequenced sample was lung tumor tissue, obtained before any cancer treatment. Receptors were obtained from a woman aged 35-75 years with stage II squamous cell lung carcinoma.

The sample holds a few counts of this clone. The chain combines TRBV28 with TRBJ1-1; D is undetermined. V dropped 0 bases and J dropped 1 base, with 12 bases sitting between them. Germline V gene data show CDR1 as MDHEN and CDR2 as SYDVKM. This CDR3 comprises 16 residues. This chain's CDR3 is CASSLWGKLKNTEAFF. CDR3 in DNA: TGTGCCAGCAGTTTATGGGGCAAACTTAAGAACACTGAAGCTTTCTTT.

There are a few counts of this clone. The chain joins TRBV29-1 to TRBJ2-1; TRBD1 might be the D (5 bases). The germline V gene has CDR1 SQVTM and CDR2 ANQGSEA. Trimming cost V 6 bases and J 7 bases, with 13 bases left between them. CDR3 length: 12 residues. CDR3 region: CSVLQDRNEQFF. The CDR3 DNA reads TGCAGCGTCCTCCAAGACAGAAATGAGCAGTTCTTC.

This chain joins TRBV28 and TRBJ2-1; D gene uncertain. Germline CDR1 MDHEN, CDR2 SYDVKM. V shed 2 bases and J shed 8 bases, with 19 bases lying between them. This CDR3 region has 16 residues. The CDR3, as DNA: TGTGCCAGCAGTTTAGTCGGCAGCGCGCTAGGACATGAGCAGTTCTTC. This sequence encodes CASSLVGSALGHEQFF.

V gene TRBV18 combines with J gene TRBJ1-3; D not certain. The CDR3 runs to 13 residues. Germline-derived CDR1 and CDR2 are KGHSH and LQKENI. Trimming took off 3 bases at V and 4 bases at J, with 7 bases between the two ends. This CDR3 reads CASSPFSGNTIYF. In DNA, the CDR3 is TGTGCCAGCTCACCTTTCAGCGGAAACACCATATATTTT.

Only a few counts were recorded for this clone. The chain joins TRBV11-3 to TRBJ2-1; the match to TRBD2 covers 12 bases. V lost 1 base and J lost 5; bases outside the gene matches: 6. This CDR3 spans 17 amino acids. The germline gives CDR1 SGHNT, CDR2 YENEEA. The CDR3: CASSLGYRTSGDNEQFF. CDR3 DNA: TGTGCCAGCAGCTTAGGGTATCGGACTAGCGGGGACAATGAGCAGTTCTTC.

The table lists this clone with a few counts. The genes are TRBV14 and TRBJ1-1, with D unresolved. CDR3 length: 15 amino acids. Germline values: CDR1 SGHDN, CDR2 FVKESK. Trimming took 1 base from V and 11 from J, leaving 20 bases between them. The CDR3, as DNA: TGTGCCAGCAGCCAAGCTTCGTTAACAATCTCCTGGGCTTTCTTT. It specifies CASSQASLTISWAFF.

Judged by abundance, this clone is large. The chain couples TRBV9 to TRBJ2-7; D not resolved. The CDR3 is 13 residues long. Germline CDR1 reads SGDLS; CDR2 reads YYNGEE. V gave up 6 bases and J gave up 1 base, with 11 bases separating them. The chain's CDR3 is CASTQSDSYEQYF. DNA of the CDR3: TGTGCCAGCACCCAATCGGATTCCTACGAGCAGTACTTC.

This rearrangement joins TRBV30 to TRBJ2-7; 7 positions agree with TRBD1. The V segment lost 0 bases and the J segment 1 base; nucleotides outside the gene matches: 12. Germline assignment: CDR1 GTSNPN and CDR2 SVGIG (reference sequence). The length of the CDR3 is 17 residues. CDR3 protein: CAWSVSRTGQTSYEQYF. The CDR3 nucleotides read TGTGCCTGGAGTGTAAGTCGAACGGGACAGACGTCCTACGAGCAGTACTTC.

This clone was counted between two and nine times. The gene calls are TRBV9 and TRBJ2-3; D gene ambiguous. The CDR3 totals 13 residues. Germline CDR1 reads SGDLS; CDR2 reads YYNGEE. Deletions cut 2 bases from V and 2 bases from J, with 6 bases between. CDR3 in DNA: TGTGCCAGCAGCGTGGACCTCACAGATACGCAGTATTTT. Its protein product is CASSVDLTDTQYF. Together with reference TRBV9 and TRBJ2-3, the CDR3 gives the full variable domain: DSGVTQTPKHLITATGQRVTLRCSPRSGDLSVYWYQQSLDQGLQFLIQYYNGEERAKGNILERFSAQQFPDLHSELNLSSLELGDSALYFCASSVDLTDTQYFGPGTRLTVL.

The chain uses TRBV30 and TRBJ2-1, with TRBD1 matching over 10 bases. CDR1 and CDR2 from the germline V gene are GTSNPN and SVGIG (reference sequence). CDR3 length: 13 amino acids. The trim removed 3 bases at V and 10 bases at J, leaving 6 bases unmatched. The CDR3 sequence is CAWSLQTGGEQFF. CDR3 nucleotide sequence: TGTGCCTGGAGCCTACAGACAGGGGGCGAGCAGTTCTTC.

The rearrangement uses TRBV28 and TRBJ1-5, with TRBD1 matching over 8 bases. CDR1 is MDHEN and CDR2 is SYDVKM in the germline V gene. The CDR3 spans 12 residues. J was trimmed by 9 bases and V by 10 bases; bases with no gene match: 8. The CDR3 DNA follows: TGTGCCATTTGGGACAGGCGGGGGCCCCAGCATTTT. Translated, it gives CAIWDRRGPQHF.

The V call is TRBV5-1, the J call TRBJ1-4; D perhaps matches TRBD1 (5 bases). In germline, CDR1 is SGHRS, CDR2 YFSETQ. V was pared by 1 base and J by 1 base, with 14 bases between. The CDR3 sequence is 17 residues long. CDR3 in DNA: TGCGCCAGCAGCTTGTGGGCGGCGGGGGGAACTAATGAAAAACTGTTTTTT. Translating it yields CASSLWAAGGTNEKLFF.

This clone was seen a handful of times. V usage is TRBV30 and J usage is TRBJ2-7; 11 bases are a match to TRBD2. V shed 4 bases, J shed 5 bases, and the junction held 7 bases outside the gene matches. Germline V gene sequence: CDR1 GTSNPN, CDR2 SVGIG (reference sequence). The CDR3 has 14 amino acids. The CDR3 coding sequence is TGTGCCTGGACCCTGACGACTAGCGGGAACGAGCAGTACTTC. As protein: CAWTLTTSGNEQYF.